The T cell receptor (beta chain) under discussion was sequenced for a study of regulatory T cells in long-lasting Graves disease. Construction of TCR beta libraries relied on iRepertoire HTBI primers and on Arm-PCR targeting CDR3 regions. Using its own MiXCR run on the multiplex PCR reads, TCRdb lists one record per CDR3 protein. The repertoire holds about 300,000 distinct CDR3 sequences, with over 15% as singletons. The study's findings and limits: There was favoring of TRBV28, TRBJ1-2 and TRBJ2-5 in persistent disease.

Time point indicated: newly diagnosed GD, antithyroid drugs for less than 3 months. PBMCs provided the RNA from which the TCR library was made. Roughly 8.2-milliliter peripheral blood samples went into EDTA tubes. Germline trimming cut 7 bases from V and 5 bases from J; bases unmatched to any gene: 11. The V gene's germline CDR1 is KGHDR and CDR2 SFDVKD. The CDR3 is 15 amino acids. This clonotype has only a few counts. Its antigen remains unknown. The clonotype originates from a female donor with Graves disease. The sequencing here drew on peripheral blood mononuclear cells (PBMCs), taken at new diagnosis, from a patient treated with antithyroid drugs. V is TRBV24-1 and J is TRBJ2-3; TRBD2 aligns across 7 bases. The CDR3 is CATRKGGGSGDTQYF. For the CDR3, the DNA is TGTGCCACCAGGAAGGGAGGCGGGAGTGGAGATACGCAGTATTTT.